The 24 T cell receptor beta chains presented below share a single source sample, sequenced in a study of T cells after yellow fever vaccination. TCRdb passed the 5' RACE reads through MiXCR, listing each CDR3 protein once. Of 620,000 or so distinct CDR3 sequences listed, about a sixth were seen once; the top ten hold 15% to 20%. Sequences were derived from PBMCs, sampled 5 to 6 days after the first yellow fever vaccination. These receptors were collected from a man aged 18 to 29 who received the YFV17D yellow fever vaccine.

This clonotype was seen a handful of times. The chain is built from TRBV5-6 and TRBJ2-7; D ambiguous. Germline V CDR1 and CDR2: SGHDT, YYEEEE. The CDR3 extends over 15 amino acids. Trimming left V 0 bases short and J 0 bases short, with 10 bases between. The CDR3 DNA follows: TGTGCCAGCAGCTTGGGACTGTGGAGCTCCTACGAGCAGTACTTC. Encoded protein: CASSLGLWSSYEQYF.

This clonotype has a handful of counts. This rearrangement joins TRBV7-3 to TRBJ2-1; D could derive from TRBD1 or TRBD2 (5 bases each). The CDR3 runs to 16 residues. V gave up 0 bases and J gave up 0 bases, with 9 bases separating them. The germline V gene has CDR1 SGHTA and CDR2 FQGTGA. The CDR3, as DNA: TGTGCCAGCAGCTTAACGTCGGGGACCTCCTACAATGAGCAGTTCTTC. Amino acids: CASSLTSGTSYNEQFF.

This clonotype was counted only a few times. The chain is built from TRBV15 and TRBJ2-3; 8 nucleotides match TRBD1. After removal of 0 bases from V and 4 bases from J, the junction contained 6 bases not matched to a gene. This CDR3 region has 16 residues. Germline values: CDR1 LNHNV, CDR2 YYDKDF (reference sequence). The CDR3 region has the DNA TGTGCCACCAGCAGAGATCCGGACAGGGTGTCAGATACGCAGTATTTT. It is translated as CATSRDPDRVSDTQYF.

Only a few counts were recorded for this clonotype. This chain uses TRBV7-3 with TRBJ2-1; 7 bases agree with TRBD2. With V trimmed by 5 bases and J by 2 bases, 12 bases remained unmatched. CDR3 length: 17 residues. The germline gives CDR1 SGHTA, CDR2 FQGTGA. CDR3 protein: CASSLVSGGGTYNEQFF. As DNA, the CDR3 is TGTGCCAGCAGCCTCGTTAGTGGGGGGGGGACCTACAATGAGCAGTTCTTC.

This clonotype was counted only a few times. The chain employs TRBV19 and TRBJ1-6; D gene unclear. Germline lookup yields CDR1 LNHDA and CDR2 SQIVND (reference sequence). This CDR3 has 12 amino acids. V dropped 11 bases and J dropped 7 bases, with 12 bases sitting between them. Here the CDR3 DNA reads TGTGCCTGCCAGACGGGGAATTCACCCCTCCACTTT. Translated: CACQTGNSPLHF.

V and J are TRBV7-2 and TRBJ1-2; D is undetermined. The germline V gene encodes CDR1 SGHTA and CDR2 FQGNSA. The germline V and J ends were trimmed by 5 bases and 6 bases, with 13 bases remaining between them. The CDR3 consists of 13 residues. The CDR3 spells CASSPAGRDGYTF. The DNA of the CDR3 is TGTGCCAGCAGCCCGGCGGGTAGGGATGGCTACACCTTC.

This chain joins TRBV5-1 and TRBJ2-3; 8 nucleotides align to TRBD2. This CDR3 has 14 amino acids. CDR1 and CDR2 (germline): SGHRS, YFSETQ. The trim removed 6 bases at V and 2 bases at J, leaving 5 bases unmatched. CDR3 in amino acids: CASMGGGNTDTQYF. CDR3 in DNA: TGCGCCAGCATGGGCGGGGGGAACACAGATACGCAGTATTTT. Full variable domain (missing parts from reference TRBV5-1 and TRBJ2-3): KAGVTQTPRYLIKTRGQQVTLSCSPISGHRSVSWYQQTPGQGLQFLFEYFSETQRNKGNFPGRFSGRQFSNSRSEMNVSTLELGDSALYLCASMGGGNTDTQYFGPGTRLTVL.

This clonotype was found a few times. The J gene is TRBJ2-5, the V gene TRBV10-3; D is perhaps TRBD1 or TRBD2 (7 bases each). CDR3 length: 15 amino acids. Trimming pared 3 bases from V and 4 bases from J, leaving 15 bases between. Germline V gives CDR1 ENHRY, CDR2 SYGVKD. The CDR3 DNA follows: TGTGCCATCAGTGAAACGGGCAGGGGGGGAGAGACCCAGTACTTC. It yields the protein CAISETGRGGETQYF.

This clonotype was seen a handful of times. This chain joins TRBV3-1 and TRBJ1-1; D is undetermined. V lost 1 base and J lost 4, with 10 bases in between. Per germline, CDR1 LGHDT and CDR2 YNNKEL (reference sequence). The CDR3 sequence is 14 residues long. CDR3 amino acids: CASSQGVVSTEAFF. DNA of the CDR3: TGTGCCAGCAGCCAAGGGGTAGTCAGCACTGAAGCTTTCTTT.

This chain joins TRBV30 and TRBJ2-3; 7 bases are a match to TRBD2. CDR3 length: 15 residues. Germline CDR1 reads GTSNPN; CDR2 reads SVGIG (reference sequence). With 2 bases clipped from V and 2 bases from J, the junction kept 7 bases outside the gene matches. CDR3 sequence: CAWSHTGGSTDTQYF. DNA for the CDR3: TGTGCCTGGAGTCACACGGGGGGATCCACAGATACGCAGTATTTT. Looking up the rest from reference TRBV30 and TRBJ2-3 gives the full variable domain: SQTIHQWPATLVQPVGSPLSLECTVEGTSNPNLYWYRQAAGRGLQLLFYSVGIGQISSEVPQNLSASRPQDRQFILSSKKLLLSDSGFYLCAWSHTGGSTDTQYFGPGTRLTVL.

V is TRBV14 and J is TRBJ2-5; D is perhaps TRBD1 (5 bases). The V gene lost 2 bases and the J gene lost 9 bases, with 10 bases spanning the gap. The length of the CDR3 is 12 residues. CDR1 and CDR2 from the germline V gene are SGHDN and FVKESK. The CDR3 bases are TGTGCCAGCAGCCAACCTGACAGCTCCCAGTACTTC. Protein sequence: CASSQPDSSQYF. Full variable domain (outside the CDR3, taken from reference TRBV14 and TRBJ2-5): EAGVTQFPSHSVIEKGQTVTLRCDPISGHDNLYWYRRVMGKEIKFLLHFVKESKQDESGMPNNRFLAERTGGTYSTLKVQPAELEDSGVYFCASSQPDSSQYFGPGTRLLVL.

In this sample, this clonotype turned up a few times. The chain couples TRBV12-3 or TRBV12-4 to TRBJ2-3; D call uncertain. The CDR3 is 15 residues long. V lost 6 bases, J lost 1 base, and 14 bases lay in between. The CDR3 here is CASSPAERGTDTQYF. The CDR3 DNA reads as TGTGCCAGCAGCCCGGCCGAGCGCGGCACAGATACGCAGTATTTT.

The genes are TRBV6-5 and TRBJ1-2; 7 bases are a match to TRBD1. This CDR3 has 12 amino acids. V shed 7 bases and J 8 bases; nucleotides not matched to a gene: 7. The germline gives CDR1 MNHEY, CDR2 SVGAGI. The CDR3 loop reads CASTSRGSGYTF. The CDR3 DNA is TGTGCCAGCACCTCCAGGGGGTCGGGCTACACCTTC.

The genes are TRBV7-9 and TRBJ2-1; D unclear. V gave up 5 bases and J gave up 10 bases, with 12 bases separating them. Looked up from germline, CDR1 is SEHNR and CDR2 is FQNEAQ (reference sequence). The CDR3 has 12 residues. In DNA, the CDR3 is TGTGCCAGCAGCCCCGTCGGCATAGAGCAGTTCTTC. This gives the protein CASSPVGIEQFF.

The chain links TRBV6-1 to TRBJ2-7, with D unclear. V lost 6 bases and J lost 6, with 15 bases in between. Germline V gene lookup returns CDR1 MNHNS and CDR2 SASEGT. The CDR3 loop spans 13 amino acids. This CDR3 is CASRQGRNGEQYV. Here the CDR3 DNA reads TGTGCCAGCAGACAAGGACGTAACGGCGAGCAGTACGTC.

The V call is TRBV20-1, the J call TRBJ2-2; D is unclear. This CDR3 has 14 amino acids. In germline, CDR1 is DFQATT, CDR2 SNEGSKA (reference sequence). V dropped 5 bases and J dropped 0 bases, with 10 bases sitting between them. The CDR3 loop is CSAYTLANTGELFF. The CDR3 DNA is TGCAGTGCTTACACCCTCGCGAACACCGGGGAGCTGTTTTTT.

CDR3 bases: TGTGCCAGCAGCTTCCAGGGTGGCGGCTATGGCTACACCTTC. Protein sequence: CASSFQGGGYGYTF. The chain combines TRBV14 with TRBJ1-2; possible D gene TRBD1, 5 bases. The V and J ends lost 5 bases and 4 bases respectively, with 14 bases between them. CDR1 SGHDN and CDR2 FVKESK come from the germline V gene. The length of the CDR3 is 14 residues.

This clonotype was recorded many times. The chain has TRBV5-1 and TRBJ2-1; D gene uncertain. V was trimmed by 4 bases and J by 9 bases, leaving 17 bases between them. Germline-derived CDR1 and CDR2 are SGHRS and YFSETQ. The CDR3 length is 14 residues. This chain's CDR3 is CASSPTAGNGEQFF. The DNA for the CDR3 is TGCGCCAGCAGCCCTACGGCAGGCAACGGTGAGCAGTTCTTC.

The chain recombines TRBV6-1 with TRBJ1-5; tentatively, D is TRBD1 (5 bases). CDR3 length: 14 amino acids. CDR1 MNHNS and CDR2 SASEGT come from the germline V gene. Trimming stripped 7 bases from V and 3 bases from J, with 13 bases between. In nucleotides, the CDR3 is TGTGCCAGCAAGGGACCCCGGGCCAATCAGCCCCAGCATTTT. Protein sequence: CASKGPRANQPQHF.

This clonotype was seen more than once but under ten times. The gene calls are TRBV10-3 and TRBJ2-2, with D unclear. Trimming stripped 7 bases from V and 0 bases from J, with 9 bases between. Per the germline V gene, CDR1 is ENHRY and CDR2 is SYGVKD. The CDR3 spans 14 residues. The CDR3 DNA reads TGTGCCATCAATAAGGAAACGAACACCGGGGAGCTGTTTTTT. As protein: CAINKETNTGELFF.

This clonotype was counted between two and nine times. The chain uses TRBV10-2 and TRBJ2-7; TRBD2 aligns across 7 bases. The V segment lost 6 bases and the J segment 3 bases; nucleotides outside the gene matches: 14. This CDR3 comprises 16 residues. Germline lookup yields CDR1 WSHSY and CDR2 SAAADI. The CDR3 DNA reads as TGCGCCAGCAGCGACGGCACTTCTAGCGGAGTCTACGAGCAGTACTTC. It is translated as CASSDGTSSGVYEQYF.

The J gene is TRBJ2-1, the V gene TRBV29-1; 9 bases are shared with TRBD1. With V trimmed by 7 bases and J by 8 bases, 6 bases remained unmatched. There are 12 residues in the CDR3. The germline V gene has CDR1 SQVTM and CDR2 ANQGSEA. CDR3 in amino acids: CSAGTGTDEQFF. The DNA of the CDR3 is TGCAGCGCTGGGACAGGGACCGATGAGCAGTTCTTC.

J is TRBJ2-7 and V is TRBV9; a possible D gene is TRBD1 (6 bases). This CDR3 spans 13 amino acids. The germline V and J ends were trimmed by 4 bases and 6 bases, with 14 bases remaining between them. The germline CDR1 and CDR2 sequences are SGDLS and YYNGEE. CDR3 residues: CASSRRGGAEQYF. In nucleotides, the CDR3 is TGTGCCAGCAGCCGCCGAGGGGGAGCCGAGCAGTACTTC.

This clonotype was observed a handful of times. The chain recombines TRBV7-9 with TRBJ2-3; no clear D gene. This CDR3 contains 16 residues. Trimming pared 5 bases from V and 8 bases from J, leaving 23 bases between. CDR1 and CDR2 (germline): SEHNR, FQNEAQ (reference sequence). The CDR3 nucleotides are TGTGCCAGCAGCCCGCCCCGTGAAGGCCCGCACGGTACGCAGTATTTT. Protein: CASSPPREGPHGTQYF.